This TCR beta chain was identified in a study of T cell repertoires in cytomegalovirus infection. Study information: Matching HLA type and CMV infection were both indicated by public TCR beta signatures. Study-level points and caveats: Cumulative frequency (of public TCR beta family members) identified carriers of CMV plus the relevant HLA. HLA-C-restricted CMV-specific TCR beta clonotypes were dominant in the ex vivo response.

The germline V and J ends were trimmed by 5 bases and 4 bases, with 9 bases remaining between them. The CDR3 is 13 residues long. Germline V gene sequence: CDR1 SGHTA, CDR2 FQGTGA. Each CDR3 protein gets one entry after TCRdb re-called the reads with MiXCR. The sample includes nearly 550,000 distinct CDR3 sequences, approximately 17% seen only once; the top ten take 20% to 30%. This clonotype was observed many times. The target antigen is unknown. This TCR came from a human donor in good health (CMV status not recorded). Some clones in this sample may be carry-over from other donors' samples. The chain couples TRBV7-3 to TRBJ2-1; D unclear. The sequenced sample consisted of CD8+ T cells from PBMCs. CDR3 nucleotide sequence: TGTGCCAGCAGCGCCGGGTCTTACAATGAGCAGTTCTTC. This codes for CASSAGSYNEQFF.